This T cell receptor (beta chain) was identified in a study of Graves' ophthalmopathy and Graves' hyperthyroidism. Study at large: The blood sample was drawn at first diagnosis and before any treatment. The study's findings and limits: Prediction of ophthalmopathy progression reached 70.59% sensitivity and under 80% specificity.

Amplifying from RNA transcripts, the study obtained TCR beta CDR3 regions. Investigators did first-round RT-PCR with HTBI primers, then second-round multiplex PCR. TCRdb fed the multiplex PCR reads into MiXCR, producing one record per CDR3 protein. This repertoire shows about 700,000 distinct CDR3 sequences, just over 40% found once; its top ten account for roughly 3%. It was on clinical symptoms, serum thyroxine, TRAb, thyroid ultrasound and orbital computed tomography that diagnosis relied. Regarding this clonotype: Its target is unknown.

Germline V gene data show CDR1 as DFQATT and CDR2 as SNEGSKA (reference sequence). The CDR3 contains 11 residues. Trimming cost V 6 bases and J 14 bases, with 17 bases left between them. Sequencing was carried out using peripheral blood. The chain has TRBV20-1 and TRBJ2-1; D might be TRBD1 or TRBD2, each matching 5 bases. This TCR came from an adult man with Graves' ophthalmopathy. The CDR3, as DNA: TGCAGTGCCTTATTGGGGGTTTTGGAGTTCTTC. This encodes CSALLGVLEFF.